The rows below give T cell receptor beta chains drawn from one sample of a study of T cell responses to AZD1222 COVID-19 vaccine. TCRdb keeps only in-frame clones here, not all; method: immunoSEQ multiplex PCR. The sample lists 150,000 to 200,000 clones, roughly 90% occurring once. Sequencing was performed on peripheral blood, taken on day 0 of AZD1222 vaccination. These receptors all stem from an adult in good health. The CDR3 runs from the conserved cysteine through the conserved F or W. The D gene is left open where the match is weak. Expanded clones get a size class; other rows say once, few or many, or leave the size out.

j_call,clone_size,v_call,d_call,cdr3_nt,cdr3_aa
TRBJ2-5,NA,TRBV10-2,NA,TGCGCCAGCTCCCGGTGGGGTAGCTCAGAGACCCAGTACTTC,CASSRWGSSETQYF
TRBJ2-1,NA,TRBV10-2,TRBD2,TGCGCCAGCAGTGATTATAGCGGGAGGGCGGGGAATGAGCAGTTCTTC,CASSDYSGRAGNEQFF
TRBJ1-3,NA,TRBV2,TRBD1,TGTGCCAGCAGTGCGGGACAGGGGTTTAACTCTGGAAACACCATATATTTT,CASSAGQGFNSGNTIYF
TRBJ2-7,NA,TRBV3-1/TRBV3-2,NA,TGTGCCAGCAGCCGAAGACAGGCGGTCGAGCAGTACTTC,CASSRRQAVEQYF
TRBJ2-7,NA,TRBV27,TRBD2,TGTGCCAGCAGCCTCGGGACTAGCGGGACCCTCTACGAGCAGTACTTC,CASSLGTSGTLYEQYF
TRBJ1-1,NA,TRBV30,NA,TGTGCCTGGAGTGTAGAGGGTAGCACTGAAGCTTTCTTT,CAWSVEGSTEAFF
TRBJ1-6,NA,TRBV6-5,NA,TGTGCCAGCAGCCGCGGGATGCCACCCCTCCACTTT,CASSRGMPPLHF
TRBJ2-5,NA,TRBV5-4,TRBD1,TGTGCCAGCAGCTTGGACGAGACAGGGGACCAAGAGACCCAGTACTTC,CASSLDETGDQETQYF
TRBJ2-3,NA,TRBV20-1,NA,TGCAGTGCTAGCAAGCCGGATACGCAGTATTTT,CSASKPDTQYF
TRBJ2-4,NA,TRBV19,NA,TGTGCCAGTACCCCGGCAGGGTGGGACATTCAGTACTTC,CASTPAGWDIQYF
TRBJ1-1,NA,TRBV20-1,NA,TGCAGTGCAACCGGGACTGAAGCTTTCTTT,CSATGTEAFF
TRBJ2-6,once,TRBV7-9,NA,TGTGCCAGCAGCGGGGGGGCAGTATCTGGGGCCAACGTCCTGACTTTC,CASSGGAVSGANVLTF
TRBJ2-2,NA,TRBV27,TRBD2,TGTGCCAGCAGTGCCCCCAGCGGGAGGGACACCGGGGAGCTGTTTTTT,CASSAPSGRDTGELFF
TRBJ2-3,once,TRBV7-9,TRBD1,TGTGCCATCAACGCAGGGGGCGCGGATACGCAGTATTTT,CAINAGGADTQYF
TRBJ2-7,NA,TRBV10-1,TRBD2,TGCGCCAGCGCAACTAGCGGTCACGGCGAGCAGTACTTC,CASATSGHGEQYF
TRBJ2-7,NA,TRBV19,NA,TGTGCCAGTAGTGAGGGCTCCTCCTACGAGCAGTACTTC,CASSEGSSYEQYF
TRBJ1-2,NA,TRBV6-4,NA,TGTGCCAGCAGTGACCGGGTTGAGCCTTACTATGGCTACACCTTC,CASSDRVEPYYGYTF
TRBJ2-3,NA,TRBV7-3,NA,TGTGCCAGCAGCTTAAGGTCATCCGAGGGAGATACGCAGTATTTT,CASSLRSSEGDTQYF
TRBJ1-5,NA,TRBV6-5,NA,TGTGCCAGCAGTTACGCGAAAAGCAATCAGCCCCAGCATTTT,CASSYAKSNQPQHF
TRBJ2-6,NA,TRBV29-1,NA,TGCAGCGTCCCATTTGGGGCCAACGTCCTGACTTTC,CSVPFGANVLTF
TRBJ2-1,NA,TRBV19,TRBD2,TGTGCCAGTAGTATCGGACTAGCGGGAGGTATCGAGCAGTTCTTC,CASSIGLAGGIEQFF
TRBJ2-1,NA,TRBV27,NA,TGTGCCAGCAGTTTATCCCCTAGGGCGCCCTACAATGAGCAGTTCTTC,CASSLSPRAPYNEQFF
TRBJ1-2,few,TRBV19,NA,TGTGCCAGTAGTATAGTATCAGGCCTGGATGGCTACACCTTC,CASSIVSGLDGYTF
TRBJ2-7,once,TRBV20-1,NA,TGCAGTGCTTTAGACGAGTACGAGCAGTACTTC,CSALDEYEQYF